These T cell receptor beta chains were read from a single sample in a study of CD8+ T cells in alopecia areata. Data came from immunoSEQ multiplex PCR; TCRdb stores just in-frame clones and leaves some out. The data hold about 150,000 clones, with about 90% observed a single time. Specimen: CD8+ T cells sorted from blood, collected at week 0. Receptors originate from a human donor with alopecia areata. Each CDR3 is given with its conserved first and last residue. A D gene is named only where the DNA matches it firmly. The listing skips clone size in some rows; elsewhere it reads once, few, many or a size class.

D: TRBD1
J: TRBJ1-5
size: .
V: TRBV4-1
CDR3: CASQFTGTGNQPQHF
DNA: TGCGCCAGCCAATTTACCGGGACAGGGAATCAGCCCCAGCATTTT

D: TRBD1
J: TRBJ1-1
size: .
V: TRBV27
CDR3: CASSPLRDRVGSTEAFF
DNA: TGTGCCAGCAGTCCGCTCCGGGACAGGGTCGGCAGCACTGAAGCTTTCTTT

D: .
J: TRBJ2-7
size: once
V: TRBV29-1
CDR3: CSVGGVEQYF
DNA: TGCAGCGTTGGGGGGGTGGAGCAGTACTTC

D: .
J: TRBJ2-5
size: .
V: TRBV2
CDR3: CASSDSELETQYF
DNA: TGTGCCAGCAGTGATTCGGAATTAGAGACCCAGTACTTC

D: .
J: TRBJ2-7
size: .
V: TRBV7-9
CDR3: CASSGGGYEQYF
DNA: TGTGCCAGCTCCGGAGGGGGGTACGAGCAGTACTTC

D: TRBD2
J: TRBJ2-1
size: .
V: TRBV7-9
CDR3: CASSPTSGRAAAAFEFF
DNA: TGTGCCAGCAGCCCGACTAGCGGGAGGGCCGCGGCCGCGTTTGAGTTCTTC

D: .
J: TRBJ2-7
size: .
V: TRBV5-4
CDR3: CASSLESTGHEQYF
DNA: TGTGCCAGCAGCTTGGAATCGACTGGGCACGAGCAGTACTTC

D: TRBD2
J: TRBJ2-1
size: .
V: TRBV6-1
CDR3: CASSGRTSGGSSYNEQFF
DNA: TGTGCCAGCAGTGGAAGAACTAGCGGGGGGAGCTCCTACAATGAGCAGTTCTTC

D: TRBD2
J: TRBJ2-1
size: .
V: TRBV4-1
CDR3: CASSPPSGSYNEQFF
DNA: TGCGCCAGCAGCCCCCCTAGCGGGAGCTACAATGAGCAGTTCTTC

D: .
J: TRBJ1-5
size: .
V: TRBV7-9
CDR3: CASSPTGPNQPQHF
DNA: TGTGCCAGCAGCCCGACAGGACCCAATCAGCCCCAGCATTTT

D: .
J: TRBJ2-7
size: .
V: TRBV4-1
CDR3: CASSPVGRTYEQYF
DNA: TGCGCCAGCAGCCCCGTTGGCAGGACCTACGAGCAGTACTTC

D: TRBD1
J: TRBJ1-1
size: .
V: TRBV7-6
CDR3: CASSSFSGTGGSGQAFF
DNA: TGTGCCAGCAGCTCATTTTCCGGGACAGGGGGCTCAGGGCAAGCTTTCTTT

D: .
J: TRBJ2-7
size: .
V: TRBV4-1
CDR3: CASSQIDSGYEQYF
DNA: TGCGCCAGCAGCCAGATAGACAGTGGATACGAGCAGTACTTC

D: TRBD1
J: TRBJ1-1
size: .
V: TRBV5-1
CDR3: CASSTGTVNTEAFF
DNA: TGCGCCAGCAGCACCGGGACAGTGAACACTGAAGCTTTCTTT

D: .
J: TRBJ2-2
size: .
V: TRBV23-1
CDR3: CASSPSTGFYTGELFF
DNA: TGCGCCAGCAGTCCCTCGACAGGCTTTTACACCGGGGAGCTGTTTTTT